Sequencing of this T cell receptor (beta chain) was carried out in a study of blood T cell repertoires in COVID-19. Study context: Acute-phase and convalescent COVID-19 samples originated in the United States, Italy and Spain. Sources were T cells, B-cell-depleted T cells, or PBMCs; the material itself was cDNA or gDNA.

Sequencing was performed with immunoSEQ multiplex PCR; in TCRdb, only in-frame clones are kept and a portion is missing. The sample yields around 93,000 clones, about 90% seen once. V shed 5 bases and J shed 7 bases, with 8 bases lying between them. Germline lookup yields CDR1 SEHNR and CDR2 FQNEAQ (reference sequence). This CDR3 is built from 12 residues. This clonotype was sampled from an elderly man with acute or convalescent COVID-19. The sample consisted of peripheral blood. The chain uses TRBV7-9 and TRBJ2-2, with a tentative D call TRBD1 (6 bases). Here the CDR3 reads CASSKTGGELFF. The DNA of the CDR3 is TGTGCCAGCAGCAAGACAGGCGGGGAGCTGTTTTTT.